This TCR beta chain originates from a study of blood T cells in healthy people across ages. Trimming shortened V by 3 bases and J by 10 bases, and 10 bases separated the two germline ends. The length of the CDR3 is 12 residues. The germline CDR1 and CDR2 sequences are MRHNA and SNTAGT. The table lists this clonotype with a count of one. It may be a read error: a sequence one base away is much more abundant. Through a sample-barcoded 5' primer and a J-beta primer mix, a second PCR was run for 7 to 11 cycles. A template-switch adaptor that had 12 random nucleotides put a tag on each cDNA molecule. TCRdb recomputed calls from the 5' RACE reads with MiXCR, one row per CDR3 protein. The table records approximately 900,000 distinct CDR3 sequences, around 29% of them present only once. This sample was also put to use in a study of T cells of mothers and their children. That work states: The study found slightly higher but non-significant overlap in related versus unrelated mother-child pairs.

The TCR was taken from a middle-aged woman in good health. Sequenced sample: blood. V gene TRBV6-4 combines with J gene TRBJ2-1, with D hard to call. CDR3 residues: CASSERTYEQFF. The DNA for the CDR3 is TGTGCCAGCAGTGAGAGAACCTACGAGCAGTTCTTC.